This T cell receptor (beta chain) was captured in a study of control samples from healthy donors and cancer patients. Sequencing was performed with immunoSEQ multiplex PCR; in TCRdb, only in-frame clones are kept and a portion is missing. The sample yields around 100,000 clones, approximately 90% seen once. CDR1 and CDR2 (germline): MGHRA, YSYEKL. V dropped 6 bases and J dropped 1 base, with 16 bases sitting between them. The CDR3 length is 16 residues. The sample comprised blood. This chain connects TRBV4-1 to TRBJ2-1, with D possibly TRBD2 on 6 matching bases. The TCR comes from a woman under 30 in good health. In DNA form, the CDR3 reads TGCGCCAGCAGGACCTACACAGGAGGGTCCTACAATGAGCAGTTCTTC. This gives the protein CASRTYTGGSYNEQFF.